The present entry profiles one T cell receptor beta chain with its context. The antigen is not known. These data come from a study of T cell responses to AZD1222 COVID-19 vaccine. Study context: Pooled samples include second doses given at about 4 or 12 weeks.

Overall study results and limits: Nearly half of unique spike-specific TCRs reportedly avoided B.1.351 and B.1.1.7 mutated regions. At baseline, seropositivity was found in only a handful of AZD1222 recipients.

The assay was immunoSEQ multiplex PCR, and TCRdb's table has in-frame clones only and misses some. This sample carries around 150,000 clones, 94% of them seen once, and the ten largest clones take about 1.3%. The V and J ends lost 1 base and 6 bases, in that order; junction bases with no gene match: 8. CDR1 LNHNV and CDR2 YYDKDF come from the germline V gene (reference sequence). The CDR3 runs 15 residues. The chain joins TRBV15 to TRBJ1-2; TRBD1 matches at 7 bases. The sequence came from an adult in good health. The sequencing here drew on peripheral blood, taken on day 0 of AZD1222 vaccination. The CDR3 DNA is TGTGCCACCAGCAGAGTAATTGAGGGGGCCCATGGCTACACCTTC. It yields the protein CATSRVIEGAHGYTF.